This entry concerns a single TCR beta chain. The antigen is not known. The CDR3 loop spans 12 amino acids. Trimming removed 0 bases at V and 7 bases at J, with 6 bases between. Per the germline V gene, CDR1 is SGHDN and CDR2 is FVKESK. TCRdb keeps only in-frame clones here, not all; method: immunoSEQ multiplex PCR. The data hold tens of thousands of clones, with around nine tenths observed a single time. The sample belongs to a study of T cell responses to AZD1222 COVID-19 vaccine. Study-level results: Unmutated variant regions reportedly attract nearly half of all spike-specific TCRs.

The source was peripheral blood, collected on day 0 of AZD1222 vaccination. The sequence came from an adult in good health. The rearrangement uses TRBV14 and TRBJ1-1, with D uncertain. In DNA, the CDR3 is TGTGCCAGCAGCCAAGAACAGATTGAAGCTTTCTTT. It encodes CASSQEQIEAFF.